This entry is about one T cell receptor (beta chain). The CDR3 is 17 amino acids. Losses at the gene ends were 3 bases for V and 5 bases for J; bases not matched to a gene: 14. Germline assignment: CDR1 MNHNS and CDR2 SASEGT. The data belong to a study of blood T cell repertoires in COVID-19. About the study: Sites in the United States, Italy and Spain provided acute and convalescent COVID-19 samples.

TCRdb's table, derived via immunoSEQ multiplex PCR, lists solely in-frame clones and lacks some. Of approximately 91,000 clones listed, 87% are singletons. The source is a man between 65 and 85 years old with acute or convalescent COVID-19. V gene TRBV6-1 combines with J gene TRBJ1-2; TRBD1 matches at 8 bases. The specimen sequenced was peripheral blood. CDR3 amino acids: CASSELGARGQGYGYTF. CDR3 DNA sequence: TGTGCCAGCAGTGAGCTTGGGGCCAGGGGGCAAGGGTATGGCTACACCTTC.